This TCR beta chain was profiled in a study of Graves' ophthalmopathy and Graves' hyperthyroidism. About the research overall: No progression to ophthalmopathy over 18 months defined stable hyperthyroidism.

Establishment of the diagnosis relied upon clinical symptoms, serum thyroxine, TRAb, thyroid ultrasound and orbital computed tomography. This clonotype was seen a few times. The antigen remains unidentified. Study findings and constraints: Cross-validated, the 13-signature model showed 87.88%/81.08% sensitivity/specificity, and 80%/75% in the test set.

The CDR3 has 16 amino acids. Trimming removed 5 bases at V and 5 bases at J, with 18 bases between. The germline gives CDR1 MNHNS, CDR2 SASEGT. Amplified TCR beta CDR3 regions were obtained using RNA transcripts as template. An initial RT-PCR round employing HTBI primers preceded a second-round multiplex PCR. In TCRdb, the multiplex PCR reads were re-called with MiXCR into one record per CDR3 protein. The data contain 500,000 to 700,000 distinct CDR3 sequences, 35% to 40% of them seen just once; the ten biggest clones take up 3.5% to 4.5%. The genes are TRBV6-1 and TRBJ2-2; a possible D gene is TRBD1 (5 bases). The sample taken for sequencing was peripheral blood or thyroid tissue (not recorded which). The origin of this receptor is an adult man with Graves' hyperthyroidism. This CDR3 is CASSLLGPWVTGELFF. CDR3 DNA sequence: TGTGCCAGCAGTTTGTTGGGGCCCTGGGTTACCGGGGAGCTGTTTTTT.